What follows are 10 T cell receptor beta chains derived from one specimen sequenced in a study of cytomegalovirus exposure and HLA in healthy donors. The primer mix had 60 Vbeta and 13 Jbeta primers. Sequencing used immunoSEQ multiplex PCR; TCRdb keeps in-frame clones, though not all of them. The sample holds more than 200,000 clones, over 80% seen once. Sample: PBMCs. The receptor set was obtained from a man between 40 and 49 years old in good health and CMV-seropositive.

This clone is a singleton in its sample. The J gene is TRBJ2-7, the V gene TRBV5-4, with 8 nucleotides matching TRBD1. The CDR3 loop spans 15 amino acids. The germline gives CDR1 SGHNT, CDR2 YYREEE (reference sequence). Germline trimming cut 4 bases from V and 3 bases from J; bases unmatched to any gene: 9. For the CDR3, the DNA is TGTGCCAGCAGCCCCGGGACAGGCCACGACTACGAGCAGTACTTC. Encoded protein: CASSPGTGHDYEQYF.

The table lists this clone with a count of one. This chain's CDR3 is CASVGPWNEQFF. The CDR3 nucleotides are TGTGCCAGCGTGGGGCCGTGGAATGAGCAGTTCTTC. The gene calls are TRBV6-1 and TRBJ2-1; tentatively, D is TRBD1 (5 bases). The germline gives CDR1 MNHNS, CDR2 SASEGT. There are 12 residues in the CDR3. The V end was cut by 8 bases, the J end by 7 bases, with 12 bases between.

This clone appeared once. V gene TRBV5-6 combines with J gene TRBJ2-1, with TRBD2 matching 8 bases. V lost 2 bases and J lost 1; bases outside the gene matches: 5. Germline-derived CDR1 and CDR2 are SGHDT and YYEEEE. This CDR3 is built from 16 residues. The CDR3 sequence: CASSFWAGGSYNEQFF. In DNA, the CDR3 is TGTGCCAGCAGCTTCTGGGCGGGAGGTTCCTACAATGAGCAGTTCTTC.

The chain combines TRBV5-1 with TRBJ2-7; 11 bases are a match to TRBD1. V shed 0 bases, J shed 3 bases, and the junction held 2 bases outside the gene matches. The CDR3 totals 15 residues. Germline CDR1 SGHRS, CDR2 YFSETQ. CDR3 sequence: CASSLAGQGGYEQYF. The DNA for the CDR3 is TGCGCCAGCAGCTTGGCGGGACAGGGGGGCTACGAGCAGTACTTC.

A single count supports this clone. The chain carries TRBV2 and TRBJ2-6; D perhaps matches TRBD2 (7 bases). Germline V lookup: CDR1 SNHLY, CDR2 FYNNEI. This CDR3 region has 16 residues. Trimming shortened V by 3 bases and J by 2 bases, and 11 bases separated the two germline ends. The CDR3 DNA sequence: TGTGCCAGCAGTGATTGGGGGGGCACTGGGGCCAACGTCCTGACTTTC. Residues: CASSDWGGTGANVLTF. The full variable domain, completed using reference TRBV2 and TRBJ2-6, is EPEVTQTPSHQVTQMGQEVILRCVPISNHLYFYWYRQILGQKVEFLVSFYNNEISEKSEIFDDQFSVERPDGSNFTLKIRSTKLEDSAMYFCASSDWGGTGANVLTFGAGSRLTVL.

The chain couples TRBV7-9 to TRBJ2-6, with D hard to call. The CDR3 spans 17 residues. Trimming left V 1 base short and J 0 bases short, with 10 bases between. The germline V gene has CDR1 SEHNR and CDR2 FQNEAQ (reference sequence). The CDR3 DNA is TGTGCCAGCAGCTTAGTTGCGAGGAGCTCTGGGGCCAACGTCCTGACTTTC. Translating it yields CASSLVARSSGANVLTF.

This chain joins TRBV6-6 and TRBJ1-2; TRBD1 might be the D (6 bases). CDR1 and CDR2 (germline): MNHNY, SVGAGI (reference sequence). The ends were cut back, 7 bases at V and 0 bases at J, with 12 bases in the middle. The CDR3 runs 14 residues. CDR3: CASTGQPANYGYTF. The DNA for the CDR3 is TGTGCCAGCACCGGACAGCCAGCTAACTATGGCTACACCTTC.

V usage is TRBV7-9 and J usage is TRBJ2-7; possibly TRBD1 for D (6 bases). The V gene lost 5 bases and the J gene lost 2 bases, with 13 bases spanning the gap. The CDR3 loop spans 14 amino acids. Per germline, CDR1 SEHNR and CDR2 FQNEAQ (reference sequence). The CDR3 reads CASSRRDKAYEQYF. The CDR3 DNA reads as TGTGCCAGCAGCCGCCGGGACAAGGCCTACGAGCAGTACTTC.

The chain uses TRBV6-1 and TRBJ2-7; TRBD2 aligns across 8 bases. The CDR3 loop spans 14 amino acids. CDR1 and CDR2 from the germline V gene are MNHNS and SASEGT. J gave up 7 bases and V 4 bases, and 9 bases lay outside the gene matches. CDR3 nucleotides: TGTGCCAGCAGTGTTGCTAGCGGGTCGGGTGAGCAGTACGTC. Translated, it gives CASSVASGSGEQYV.

The chain recombines TRBV10-2 with TRBJ1-2; D uncertain. Deletions cut 0 bases from V and 3 bases from J, with 11 bases between. CDR1 is WSHSY, CDR2 SAAADI, per germline. The CDR3 spans 15 residues. CDR3: CASSESGGSHYGYTF. CDR3 sequence (DNA): TGCGCCAGCAGTGAGTCGGGAGGGTCCCACTATGGCTACACCTTC.